This T cell receptor beta chain is from a study of response to subunit inactivated influenza vaccine. TCRdb called the RT-PCR reads again in MiXCR, with one record for every CDR3 protein. The sample includes more than 600,000 distinct CDR3 sequences, approximately 17% of them seen just once. For this clonotype: Its antigen remains unknown.

Germline V gene sequence: CDR1 LNHDA, CDR2 SQIVND (reference sequence). The length of the CDR3 is 17 residues. The junction had 12 bases not matched to a gene; V was cut back by 1 base and J by 8 bases. General study results and limits: That few new T cells are recruited by each seasonal influenza vaccination was the authors' suggestion.

The sample in question was PBMCs from blood, obtained about 5 days after vaccination. The origin of this receptor is a man between 50 and 59 years old who received an inactivated influenza vaccine. V gene TRBV19 combines with J gene TRBJ2-1; 9 bases align to TRBD2. The CDR3 reads CASSIVEGGRALDEQFF. As DNA, the CDR3 is TGTGCCAGTAGTATAGTTGAGGGCGGGAGGGCCTTGGATGAGCAGTTCTTC.